Here is one TCR beta chain with its context. The V and J ends lost 6 bases and 0 bases respectively, with 12 bases between them. The germline CDR1 and CDR2 sequences are SNHLY and FYNNEI. CDR3 length: 15 amino acids. Indicated treatment: oral pan-JAK inhibitor, 5-10 mg twice daily. This record comes from a study of CD8+ T cells in alopecia areata. Extracted RNA was reverse transcribed into cDNA, the sequencing template. Data came from immunoSEQ multiplex PCR; TCRdb stores just in-frame clones and leaves some out. This sample has some 170,000 clones, with 58% found just once. This rearrangement joins TRBV2 to TRBJ1-5; D ambiguous. The TCR comes from a human donor with alopecia areata. The source material was CD4+ T cells sorted from blood, sampled at approximately week 60, from a patient treated with tofacitinib. The CDR3 region is CASSPDGYSNQPQHF. CDR3 sequence (DNA): TGTGCCAGCAGCCCGGACGGTTATAGCAATCAGCCCCAGCATTTT.